A single T cell receptor (beta chain) is shown here with its context. The antigen remains undetermined. The sample comes from a study of T cell responses to AZD1222 COVID-19 vaccine. The V gene end was trimmed by 4 bases and the J gene end by 9 bases; junction bases not matched to a gene: 3. From germline, CDR1 is SGDLS and CDR2 YYNGEE. The CDR3 contains 14 residues. Whole-study findings and limits: White British donors predominated, females outnumbered males, and clonal diversity was possibly underestimated. Repertoire sampling occurred only after the peak T cell response. Regions 160-218 and 743-854 held dominance among vaccine-associated CD4 TCRs, which spanned spike. Of spike-specific TCRs, nearly half reportedly target regions left unmutated in variants.

Data came from immunoSEQ multiplex PCR; TCRdb stores just in-frame clones and leaves some out. This table holds 99,000 or so clones, approximately 86% found once. The gene calls are TRBV9 and TRBJ2-3, with TRBD2 matching over 15 bases. The TCR sequence derives from an adult who received the MenACWY meningococcal vaccine as a control. The sequences come from peripheral blood, collected 28 days after the second dose of the MenACWY control vaccine. As DNA, the CDR3 is TGTGCCAGCAGCCCGGGACTAGCGGGGGGCACGCAGTATTTT. This encodes CASSPGLAGGTQYF.